This T cell receptor (beta chain) was recorded in a study of PD-1 blockade in classical Hodgkin lymphoma (dated by TCRdb to the early 2020s). General notes on the study: Nivolumab dosing was 3 mg/kg intravenously every 2 weeks, continuing until either disease progression or unacceptable toxicity. The study used CyTOF and TCR beta sequencing to define a peripheral blood immune signature of response to PD-1 blockade in classical Hodgkin lymphoma.

There are 12 amino acids in the CDR3, from cysteine to phenylalanine inclusive. Only CDR3 DNA remains: 36 bases, in frame from the first base. V was cut back by 4 bases and J by 6 bases, leaving a gap of 9 bases between them. CDR1 and CDR2 are drawn from the germline V gene: SGHRS, YFSETQ. The research as a whole found: Baseline TCR diversity was reported to be lower in newly diagnosed patients than in healthy donors and to be lower still in relapsed/refractory patients. Trial patients with a complete response had baseline diversity similar to that of newly diagnosed patients, while partial responders and progressors had significantly lower diversity. Lower diversity was seen in patients whose nivolumab began less than 1 year after ASCT, and these patients were left out of later analyses so that immune reconstitution would not confound the results. By C4D1, a significant rise was seen in CD4+ TCR diversity but not in CD8+ TCR diversity (p=0.0027 vs p=0.16), and the rise was most apparent among complete responders (p=0.02). The study was limited to a single clinical trial cohort, and causes of repertoire differences, possibly disease activity or prior therapy, remained undefined.

According to the study, the label for this sample's time point signals: cycle 2 day 1 (C2D1) of nivolumab. All trial patients had relapsed after autologous stem cell transplantation, with cohorts A, B and C differing in prior brentuximab vedotin exposure. A total of over 50 patients with relapsed/refractory classical Hodgkin lymphoma made up the trial cohort, and each patient's best overall response was complete response, partial response or progressive disease. In the multi-cohort phase II CheckMate 205 trial, trial patients received single-agent nivolumab. Best overall response was determined by an independent review committee according to the 2007 International Working Group response criteria. Trial PBMCs were collected immediately before nivolumab initiation (C1D1) and during therapy at cycle 2 day 1 and cycle 4 day 1. Peripheral blood was collected in 8 mL Vacutainer Cell Preparation Tubes, from which PBMCs were isolated by centrifugation and then cryopreserved.

The Qiagen DNeasy kit was used to extract genomic DNA both from unsorted PBMCs and from the negatively selected CD4+ and CD8+ fractions. Amplification of TCR beta CDR3 regions was done by immunoSEQ multiplex PCR with primers that anneal to V and J segments. Amplification bias was minimized using a synthetic immune receptor repertoire, and residual bias was removed computationally after sequencing. As for how the authors treated the data: Custom Python scripts were used to quantify repertoire diversity as the Shannon entropy index. Unsorted, CD4+ and CD8+ repertoires were examined separately, except in combined analyses, for which CD4+ and CD8+ sequences were merged in silico. Clonal expansion was defined as a frequency increase of at least 2-fold after treatment compared with C1D1, and clones undetected at baseline were assigned a pseudocount of 0.5. Clones with 0 or 1 copy at C1D1 were defined as singleton clones, while clones with 2 or more copies were defined as non-singleton clones. By matching protein sequences in sorted samples from the same patient, clones expanded in unsorted samples were annotated as CD4+, CD8+ or unknown. Wilcoxon tests were applied to paired samples to test diversity changes from C1D1 to C4D1. In its TCRdb copy, this immuneACCESS table keeps in-frame sequences only and misses some clones. Where compared with another copy, unresolved V genes explain less than half of these, and the others have no known cause. The DNA gave D and trimming, while V, J and clone size come from that table. This sample gives 25,000 to 30,000 clones in total; 70% to 75% of them show up just once. 3% to 4% of the sample belongs to the ten largest clones.

For this clone: No cognate antigen has been identified for it. Base qualities are not at hand, and no much larger clone is one base apart.

Sequences were derived from peripheral blood mononuclear cells (PBMCs), sampled before the second cycle of nivolumab. The source of this sequence is a human donor with classical Hodgkin lymphoma. In this chain, TRBV5-1 is recombined with TRBJ2-3; the D segment cannot be called with confidence. The DNA sequence is as follows: TGCGCCAGCAGCGACCCCGAGGATACGCAGTATTTT. Translated, it reads CASSDPEDTQYF.